The next 11 T cell receptor beta chains were all read from a single sample in a study of beta chain features in type 1 diabetes. Sequenced material consisted of expressed TCRB transcripts (all of the isolated RNA was reverse transcribed). The protocol was immunoSEQ multiplex PCR, while the TCRdb copy is restricted to in-frame clones and leaves out a portion. Altogether 250,000 or so clones are present, less than 35% being singletons, with the ten largest covering approximately 4%. Input material: central memory CD4+ T cells from blood. The receptors originated from a young man in good health.

This clone was counted a few times. The rearrangement links TRBV5-6 to TRBJ2-1; TRBD2 matches at 13 bases. This CDR3 spans 15 amino acids. Germline CDR1 reads SGHDT; CDR2 reads YYEEEE. With 5 bases clipped from V and 10 bases from J, the junction kept 9 bases outside the gene matches. The CDR3 DNA sequence: TGTGCCAGCAGTTCCGGGACTAGCGGGGTTCGAGAGCAGTTCTTC. This sequence encodes CASSSGTSGVREQFF.

A few counts support this clone. The DNA of the CDR3 is TGTGCCAGCAGTTCCTCAGGGAGCGCCCACGAGCAGTACTTC. Residues: CASSSSGSAHEQYF. This chain joins TRBV28 and TRBJ2-7; D tentatively reads TRBD1 or TRBD2 (5 bases each). The V gene lost 4 bases and the J gene lost 5 bases, with 15 bases spanning the gap. CDR3 size: 14 residues. Looked up from germline, CDR1 is MDHEN and CDR2 is SYDVKM.

J is TRBJ1-2 and V is TRBV6-5, with 7 positions matching TRBD1. The CDR3 is 15 residues long. The junction had 12 bases not matched to a gene; V was cut back by 4 bases and J by 7 bases. In germline, CDR1 is MNHEY, CDR2 SVGAGI. The DNA for the CDR3 is TGTGCCAGCAGTTTCGGAGGAGGGGGCGTCAGTGGCTACACCTTC. Translating it yields CASSFGGGGVSGYTF.

With respect to this clone: Other DNA sequences within the sample encode an identical CDR3. In DNA form, the CDR3 reads TGTGCCATCAGTGACGGCTACGAGCAGTACTTC. The encoded protein is CAISDGYEQYF. The chain carries TRBV10-3 and TRBJ2-7; D gene uncertain. Trimming took 3 bases from V and 3 from J, leaving 3 bases between them. Per the germline V gene, CDR1 is ENHRY and CDR2 is SYGVKD. This CDR3 is 11 amino acids long.

This clone came up many times. The chain has TRBV28 and TRBJ2-3; unclear D gene. CDR1 and CDR2 (germline): MDHEN, SYDVKM. This CDR3 contains 14 residues. V lost 7 bases and J lost 0, with 11 bases in between. CDR3 nucleotides: TGTGCCAGCACTAAAGCGCTTAGCACAGATACGCAGTATTTT. This translates into CASTKALSTDTQYF.

This clone was picked up a small number of times. The J gene is TRBJ2-3, the V gene TRBV2; TRBD1 aligns across 10 bases. Germline trimming cut 5 bases from V and 6 bases from J; bases unmatched to any gene: 8. The CDR3 sequence is 15 residues long. From germline, CDR1 is SNHLY and CDR2 FYNNEI. For the CDR3, the DNA is TGTGCCAGCAGTCGGACAGGGGGTCCTTACGATACGCAGTATTTT. Amino acids: CASSRTGGPYDTQYF.

The J gene is TRBJ1-1, the V gene TRBV5-4; no firm D call. The germline gives CDR1 SGHNT, CDR2 YYREEE (reference sequence). The CDR3 covers 14 residues. V lost 7 bases and J lost 0, with 13 bases in between. This CDR3 reads CASADGELNTEAFF. The CDR3 DNA is TGTGCCAGCGCCGACGGAGAGTTGAACACTGAAGCTTTCTTT.

This chain uses TRBV2 with TRBJ2-7; 8 bases align to TRBD2. Germline V gene data show CDR1 as SNHLY and CDR2 as FYNNEI. The CDR3 runs to 14 residues. V lost 2 bases and J lost 7; bases outside the gene matches: 7. CDR3 amino acids: CASSENRGGREQYF. As DNA, the CDR3 is TGTGCCAGCAGTGAAAATCGGGGGGGCCGGGAGCAGTACTTC.

This clone was counted between two and nine times. This chain links TRBV10-3 with TRBJ2-2, with 8 bases that match TRBD2. CDR1 ENHRY and CDR2 SYGVKD come from the germline V gene. The CDR3 consists of 15 residues. The J segment lost 3 bases and the V segment lost 6 bases, leaving 6 bases of the junction unmatched. The CDR3 protein is CAISSASGHTGELFF. DNA for the CDR3: TGTGCCATCAGCTCAGCTAGCGGGCACACCGGGGAGCTGTTTTTT.

This chain joins TRBV7-2 and TRBJ1-1; D uncertain. Per germline, CDR1 SGHTA and CDR2 FQGNSA. The CDR3 is 13 residues long. The ends were cut back, 3 bases at V and 2 bases at J, with 7 bases in the middle. CDR3 DNA: TGTGCCAGCAGCTTTATTGGCAACACTGAAGCTTTCTTT. This codes for CASSFIGNTEAFF.

This CDR3 is CASRETGSGNTIYF. In nucleotides, the CDR3 is TGTGCCAGCAGGGAGACAGGGAGCGGAAACACCATATATTTT. The V gene is TRBV2, the J gene TRBJ1-3; 7 nucleotides match TRBD1. V was clipped by 6 bases and J by 4 bases; unmatched bases: 6. Germline CDR1 is SNHLY and CDR2 is FYNNEI. The CDR3 extends over 14 amino acids.